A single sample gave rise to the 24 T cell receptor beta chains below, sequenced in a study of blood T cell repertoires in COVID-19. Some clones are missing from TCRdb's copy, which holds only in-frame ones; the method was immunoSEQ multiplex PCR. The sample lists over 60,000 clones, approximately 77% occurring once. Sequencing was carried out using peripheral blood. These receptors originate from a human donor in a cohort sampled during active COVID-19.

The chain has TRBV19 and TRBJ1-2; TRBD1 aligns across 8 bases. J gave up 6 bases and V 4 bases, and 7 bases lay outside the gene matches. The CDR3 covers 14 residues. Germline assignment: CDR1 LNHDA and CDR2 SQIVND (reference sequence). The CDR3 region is CASSTRTGMDGYTF. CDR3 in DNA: TGTGCCAGTAGTACCCGGACAGGGATGGATGGCTACACCTTC.

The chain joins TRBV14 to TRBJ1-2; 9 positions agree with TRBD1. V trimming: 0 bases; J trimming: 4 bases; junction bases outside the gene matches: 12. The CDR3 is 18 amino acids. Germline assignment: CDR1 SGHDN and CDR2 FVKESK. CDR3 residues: CASSQDGYGTGHTYGYTF. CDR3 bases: TGTGCCAGCAGCCAAGATGGATATGGGACAGGGCATACCTATGGCTACACCTTC. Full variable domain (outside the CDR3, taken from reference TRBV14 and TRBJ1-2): EAGVTQFPSHSVIEKGQTVTLRCDPISGHDNLYWYRRVMGKEIKFLLHFVKESKQDESGMPNNRFLAERTGGTYSTLKVQPAELEDSGVYFCASSQDGYGTGHTYGYTFGSGTRLTVV.

The CDR3 loop reads CASRLLAGGTNTGELFF. Here the CDR3 DNA reads TGTGCCAGCAGGCTGCTAGCGGGGGGTACGAACACCGGGGAGCTGTTTTTT. The V and J genes are TRBV27 and TRBJ2-2; 11 bases match TRBD2. V was pared by 6 bases and J by 0 bases, with 6 bases of the junction left unmatched. This CDR3 has 17 amino acids. Germline loops: CDR1 MNHEY, CDR2 SMNVEV (reference sequence).

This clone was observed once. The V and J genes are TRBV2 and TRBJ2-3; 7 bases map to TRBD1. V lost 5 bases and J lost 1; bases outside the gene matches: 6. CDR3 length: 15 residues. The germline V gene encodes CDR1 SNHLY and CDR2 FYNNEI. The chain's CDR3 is CASSQQGPGTDTQYF. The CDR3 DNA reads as TGTGCCAGCAGTCAACAGGGGCCGGGCACAGATACGCAGTATTTT.

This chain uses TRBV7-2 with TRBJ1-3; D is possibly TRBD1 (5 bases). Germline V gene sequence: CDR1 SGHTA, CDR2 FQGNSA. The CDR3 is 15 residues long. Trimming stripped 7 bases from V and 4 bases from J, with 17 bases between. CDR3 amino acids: CASNPPGVAGNTIYF. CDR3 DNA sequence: TGTGCCAGCAACCCCCCGGGGGTCGCAGGAAACACCATATATTTT.

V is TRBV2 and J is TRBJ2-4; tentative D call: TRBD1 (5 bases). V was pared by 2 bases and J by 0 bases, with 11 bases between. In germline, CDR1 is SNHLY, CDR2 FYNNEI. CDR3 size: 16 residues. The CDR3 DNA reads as TGTGCCAGCAGTGAAATGGACACCATAGCCAAAAACATTCAGTACTTC. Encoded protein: CASSEMDTIAKNIQYF.

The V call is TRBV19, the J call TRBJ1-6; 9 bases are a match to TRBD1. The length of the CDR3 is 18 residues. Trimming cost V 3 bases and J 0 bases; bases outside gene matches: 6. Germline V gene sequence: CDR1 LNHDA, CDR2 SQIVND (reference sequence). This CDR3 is CASSIRQGESSYNSPLHF. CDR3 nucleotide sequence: TGTGCCAGTAGTATCCGACAGGGGGAGAGCTCCTATAATTCACCCCTCCACTTT.

The CDR3 here is CASVNRVNNEQFF. The CDR3 coding sequence is TGTGCCAGCGTTAACAGGGTTAACAATGAGCAGTTCTTC. The chain couples TRBV6-5 to TRBJ2-1; D perhaps matches TRBD1 (6 bases). V was clipped by 8 bases and J by 5 bases, with 13 bases between them. Germline V lookup: CDR1 MNHEY, CDR2 SVGAGI. The length of the CDR3 is 13 residues.

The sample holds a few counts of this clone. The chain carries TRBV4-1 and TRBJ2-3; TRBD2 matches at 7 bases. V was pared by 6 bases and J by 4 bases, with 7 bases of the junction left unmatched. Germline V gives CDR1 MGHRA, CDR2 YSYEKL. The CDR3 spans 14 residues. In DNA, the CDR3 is TGCGCCAGCAGTCTCGGACTAGGTCCAGATACGCAGTATTTT. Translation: CASSLGLGPDTQYF.

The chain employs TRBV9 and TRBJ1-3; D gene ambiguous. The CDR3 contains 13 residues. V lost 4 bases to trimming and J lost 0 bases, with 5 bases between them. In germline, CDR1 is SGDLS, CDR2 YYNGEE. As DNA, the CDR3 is TGTGCCAGCAGCAGGAGCTCTGGAAACACCATATATTTT. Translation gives CASSRSSGNTIYF.

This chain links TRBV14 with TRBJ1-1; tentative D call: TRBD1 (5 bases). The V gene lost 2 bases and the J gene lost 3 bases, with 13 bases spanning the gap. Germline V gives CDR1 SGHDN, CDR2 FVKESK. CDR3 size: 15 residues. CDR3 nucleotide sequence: TGTGCCAGCAGCCAATTGGGGGGTAGTTACACTGAAGCTTTCTTT. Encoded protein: CASSQLGGSYTEAFF.

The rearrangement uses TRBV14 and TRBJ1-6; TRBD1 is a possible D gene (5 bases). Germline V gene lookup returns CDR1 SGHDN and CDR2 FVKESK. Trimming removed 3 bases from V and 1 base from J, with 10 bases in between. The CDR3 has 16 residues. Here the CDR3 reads CASSQPGLSYNSPLHF. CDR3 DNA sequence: TGTGCCAGCAGCCAGCCAGGGCTATCCTATAATTCACCCCTCCACTTT.

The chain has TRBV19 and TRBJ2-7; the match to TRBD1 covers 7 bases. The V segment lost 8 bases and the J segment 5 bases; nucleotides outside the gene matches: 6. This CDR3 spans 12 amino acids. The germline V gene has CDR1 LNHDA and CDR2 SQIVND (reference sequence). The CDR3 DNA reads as TGTGCCAGTTCGACAGGGCTCAACGAGCAGTACTTC. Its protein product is CASSTGLNEQYF.

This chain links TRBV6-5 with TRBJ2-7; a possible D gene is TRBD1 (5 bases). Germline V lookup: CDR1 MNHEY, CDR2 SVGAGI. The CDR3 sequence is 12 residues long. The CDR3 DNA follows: TGTGCTGCCCAGGGCGGATTCTACGAGCAGTACTTC. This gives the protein CAAQGGFYEQYF.

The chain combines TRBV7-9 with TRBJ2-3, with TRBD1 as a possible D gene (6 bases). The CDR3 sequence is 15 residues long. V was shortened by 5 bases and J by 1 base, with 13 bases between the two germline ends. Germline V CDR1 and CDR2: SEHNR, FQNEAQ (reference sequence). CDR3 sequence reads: CASSRAGAGTDTQYF. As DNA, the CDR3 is TGTGCCAGCAGCCGTGCAGGGGCTGGCACAGATACGCAGTATTTT.

This chain's CDR3 is CASSEWGGTYEKLFF. CDR3 DNA: TGTGCCAGCAGTGAATGGGGGGGGACGTATGAAAAACTGTTTTTT. The chain uses TRBV2 and TRBJ1-4; D possibly corresponds to TRBD1 (5 bases). The CDR3 runs 15 residues. Germline CDR1 is SNHLY and CDR2 is FYNNEI. With 2 bases removed from V and 6 bases from J, the gap between germline ends came to 13 bases. The full variable domain, with the rest looked up from reference TRBV2 and TRBJ1-4, is EPEVTQTPSHQVTQMGQEVILRCVPISNHLYFYWYRQILGQKVEFLVSFYNNEISEKSEIFDDQFSVERPDGSNFTLKIRSTKLEDSAMYFCASSEWGGTYEKLFFGSGTQLSVL.

Written as DNA, the CDR3 is TGTGCCAGCAGTTCCTTCACGGGCAATGAGCAGTTCTTC. It is translated as CASSSFTGNEQFF. The rearrangement uses TRBV12-3 or TRBV12-4 and TRBJ2-1; D call uncertain. V lost 4 bases and J 6 bases, leaving 10 bases between the germline ends. The CDR3 runs 13 residues.

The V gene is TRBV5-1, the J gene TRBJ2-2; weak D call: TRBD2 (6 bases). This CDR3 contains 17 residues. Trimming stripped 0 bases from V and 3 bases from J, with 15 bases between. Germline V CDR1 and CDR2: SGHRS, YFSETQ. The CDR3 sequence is CASSLGAGITHTGELFF. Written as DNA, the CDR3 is TGCGCCAGCAGCTTGGGGGCGGGAATCACCCACACCGGGGAGCTGTTTTTT.

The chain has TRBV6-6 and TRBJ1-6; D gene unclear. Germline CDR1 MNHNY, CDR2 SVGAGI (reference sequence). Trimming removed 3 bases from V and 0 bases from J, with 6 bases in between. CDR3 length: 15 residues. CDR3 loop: CASSYENSYNSPLHF. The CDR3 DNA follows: TGTGCCAGCAGTTATGAGAACTCCTATAATTCACCCCTCCACTTT.

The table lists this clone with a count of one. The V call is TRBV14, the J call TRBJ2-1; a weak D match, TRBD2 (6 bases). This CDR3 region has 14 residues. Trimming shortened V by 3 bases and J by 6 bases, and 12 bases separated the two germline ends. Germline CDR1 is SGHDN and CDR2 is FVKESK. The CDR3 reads CASSQGGVINEQFF. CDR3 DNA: TGTGCCAGCAGCCAGGGGGGAGTGATCAATGAGCAGTTCTTC.

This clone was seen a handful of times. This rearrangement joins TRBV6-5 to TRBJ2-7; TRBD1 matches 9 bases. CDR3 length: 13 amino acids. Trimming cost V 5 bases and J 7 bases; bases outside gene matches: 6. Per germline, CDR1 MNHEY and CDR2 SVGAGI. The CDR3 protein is CASSTRTGVEQYF. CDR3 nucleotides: TGTGCCAGCAGTACCCGGACAGGGGTTGAGCAGTACTTC.

The CDR3 nucleotides read TGTGCCAGCAATCAGGGCCGACCCGGGGAGCTGTTTTTT. Protein product: CASNQGRPGELFF. The rearrangement joins TRBV2 to TRBJ2-2; possible D gene TRBD1, 5 bases. The V gene's germline CDR1 is SNHLY and CDR2 FYNNEI. The length of the CDR3 is 13 residues. Trimming cost V 7 bases and J 6 bases, with 12 bases left between them. Full variable domain (rest looked up from reference TRBV2 and TRBJ2-2): EPEVTQTPSHQVTQMGQEVILRCVPISNHLYFYWYRQILGQKVEFLVSFYNNEISEKSEIFDDQFSVERPDGSNFTLKIRSTKLEDSAMYFCASNQGRPGELFFGEGSRLTVL.

CDR3 coding DNA: TGTGCCAGCAGCCGATCTAGGGACAGGGTGAGGGTTTCCGGAAGAACGGATGGCTACACCTTC. Translating it yields CASSRSRDRVRVSGRTDGYTF. The rearrangement uses TRBV3-1 (or the pseudogene TRBV3-2) and TRBJ1-2, with 9 bases matching TRBD1. Germline-derived CDR1 and CDR2 are LGHDT and YNNKEL (reference sequence). The CDR3 is made up of 21 amino acids. The trim removed 4 bases at V and 6 bases at J, leaving 27 bases unmatched.

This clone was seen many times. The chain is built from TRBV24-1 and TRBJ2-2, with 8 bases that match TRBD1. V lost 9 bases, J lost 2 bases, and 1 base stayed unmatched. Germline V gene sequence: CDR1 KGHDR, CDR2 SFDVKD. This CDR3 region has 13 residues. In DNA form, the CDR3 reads TGTGCCACCGGACAGGGTAACACCGGGGAGCTGTTTTTT. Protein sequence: CATGQGNTGELFF.